The subject of this entry is one T cell receptor beta chain. Antigen specificity is unknown. These data originate in a study of T cell responses to AZD1222 COVID-19 vaccine. The V and J ends lost 1 base and 4 bases, in that order; junction bases with no gene match: 10. Germline V lookup: CDR1 MNHEY, CDR2 SMNVEV (reference sequence). The CDR3 sequence is 16 residues long. Study-level points and caveats: Females outnumbered males among donors, who were mostly white British; clonal diversity was possibly underestimated. There were vaccine-associated CD4 TCRs across spike, dominant at 160-218 and 743-854. Spike-specific TCR breadth and depth went up after people got two AZD1222 doses.

Sequenced by immunoSEQ multiplex PCR; TCRdb stores in-frame clones only, minus some. The sample lists around 130,000 clones; roughly 87% were seen once. Specimen: peripheral blood, collected 28 days after the second AZD1222 dose. This clonotype was obtained from an adult who received the AZD1222 COVID-19 vaccine. This rearrangement joins TRBV27 to TRBJ2-7, with 7 bases lining up with TRBD1. This chain's CDR3 is CASSLYPPSQGYEQYF. In nucleotides, the CDR3 is TGTGCCAGCAGTTTATACCCCCCTTCACAGGGGTACGAGCAGTACTTC.